These T cell receptor beta chains were read from a single sample in a study of shared clonotypes between healthy human individuals. The repertoire was sequenced with immunoSEQ multiplex PCR; TCRdb's copy has only in-frame clones and lacks some. The data contain millions of clones, 85% to 95% of them singletons. The sample consisted of naive CD8+ T cells from PBMCs. These receptors all come from a man between 18 and 29 years old in good health. Some clones in this sample may be carry-over from other donors' samples. CDR3s include the opening cysteine and the closing phenylalanine or tryptophan. The D gene is left open where the match is weak. Rows give clone size only sometimes, using once, few, many, or a class for an expanded clone.

TRBJ2-7,NA,TRBD2,TRBV7-2,TGTGCCAGCAGCTATAAACCCGGGACTAGCTTCTCCTACGAGCAGTACTTC,CASSYKPGTSFSYEQYF
TRBJ2-5,NA,NA,TRBV19,TGTGCCAGTAGTACCGTACAAGAGACCCAGTACTTC,CASSTVQETQYF
TRBJ1-4,NA,NA,TRBV11-2,TGTGCCAGCAGCCCCCACGGGGAGGCTAATGAAAAACTGTTTTTT,CASSPHGEANEKLFF
TRBJ2-7,once,TRBD1,TRBV27,TGTGCCAGCAGTTTCTCGGCAGGGGACAGGAGAGTCTACGAGCAGTACTTC,CASSFSAGDRRVYEQYF
TRBJ2-2,once,NA,TRBV11-1,TGTGCCAGCTCCAGGGGTGCCGGGGAGCTGTTTTTT,CASSRGAGELFF
TRBJ2-7,NA,NA,TRBV15,TGTGCCACCGCCCCCCCCAGTTCCTACGAGCAGTACTTC,CATAPPSSYEQYF
TRBJ1-1,NA,NA,TRBV18,TGTGCCAGCTCACCACCGATCGGGGGTTGGCAGACTGAAGCTTTCTTT,CASSPPIGGWQTEAFF
TRBJ2-7,NA,TRBD1,TRBV7-9,TGTGCCAGCAGCCCCCGGGACAGGGTCGAGCAGTACTTC,CASSPRDRVEQYF
TRBJ2-7,NA,NA,TRBV30,TGTGCCTGGAGGCCCCCCTCGCGTCGCTTCTCCTACGAGCAGTACTTC,CAWRPPSRRFSYEQYF
TRBJ2-7,NA,NA,TRBV5-1,TGCGCCAGCAGCTTCGGAGCCCGCTACGAGCAGTACTTC,CASSFGARYEQYF
TRBJ1-1,once,NA,TRBV5-8,TGTGCCAGCAGCTTGCAGGGTTCGAGCACTGAAGCTTTCTTT,CASSLQGSSTEAFF
TRBJ2-7,NA,TRBD1,TRBV29-1,TGCAGCGTTGAACGCCGGGACAGGGATCCCTACGAGCAGTACTTC,CSVERRDRDPYEQYF
TRBJ2-3,NA,NA,TRBV7-9,TGTGCCAGCAGCCCACGACTAGTTCTTTGGACAGATACGCAGTATTTT,CASSPRLVLWTDTQYF
TRBJ2-7,NA,NA,TRBV5-6,TGTGCCAGCAGCCCGGCCCGGGGCCTTGACAGGCGCGAGCAGTACTTC,CASSPARGLDRREQYF
TRBJ2-3,NA,TRBD2,TRBV28,TGTGCCAGCAGTACACGGCGAATAGCGGGAGAAAGAGATACGCAGTATTTT,CASSTRRIAGERDTQYF
TRBJ2-1,NA,TRBD2,TRBV28,TGTGCCAGCAGGGAAACTAGCGGGGGTTGGGGGCAGTTCTTC,CASRETSGGWGQFF
TRBJ2-7,NA,NA,TRBV27,TGTGCCAGCAGTTTAAGTGGCAGTTCCTACGAGCAGTACTTC,CASSLSGSSYEQYF
TRBJ2-7,NA,NA,TRBV2,TGTGCCAGCAGTGGGAGGAGGTTGAATCACGAGCAGTACTTC,CASSGRRLNHEQYF
TRBJ1-2,NA,NA,TRBV27,TGTGCCAGCAGTTTAACAGGCGCTAACTATGGCTACACCTTC,CASSLTGANYGYTF
TRBJ2-1,once,NA,TRBV7-6,TGTGCCAGCAGCTTTTTTGAAAGCTCCTACAATGAGCAGTTCTTC,CASSFFESSYNEQFF
TRBJ1-2,NA,TRBD1,TRBV28,TGTGCCAGCAGTCCGGGACAGGGGATATATGGCTACACCTTC,CASSPGQGIYGYTF
TRBJ2-1,NA,TRBD1,TRBV29-1,TGCAGCGTTGCCCCAGGGGGAAATGAGCAGTTCTTC,CSVAPGGNEQFF
TRBJ2-1,NA,TRBD2,TRBV4-3,TGCGCCAGCAGCCAAGATCTAGCGGGAGCCTACAATGAGCAGTTCTTC,CASSQDLAGAYNEQFF
TRBJ2-1,NA,NA,TRBV27,TGTGCCAGCAGTTCAATACTAGCCGGGTCTGAGCAGTTCTTC,CASSSILAGSEQFF
TRBJ1-4,NA,TRBD1,TRBV5-4,TGTGCCAGCAGCTTTGGAGACAGGGGCCTTCTTAATGAAAAACTGTTTTTT,CASSFGDRGLLNEKLFF
TRBJ2-7,NA,NA,TRBV27,TGTGCCAGCAGTCCCTTTGTAGCGGAACCCTCCTACGAGCAGTACTTC,CASSPFVAEPSYEQYF
TRBJ1-5,NA,TRBD1,TRBV4-1,TGCGCCAGCAGCCAGGAGGAGGGGACAGGGGGCCTTCAGCCCCAGCATTTT,CASSQEEGTGGLQPQHF
TRBJ1-2,NA,TRBD1,TRBV4-1,TGCGCCAGCAGCCAAGTCGACAGGGCGGTTTATGGCTACACCTTC,CASSQVDRAVYGYTF
TRBJ1-1,NA,NA,TRBV27,TGTGCCAGCAGTTTATATGACAGGCCTGAAGCTTTCTTT,CASSLYDRPEAFF
TRBJ2-7,NA,TRBD1,TRBV2,TGTGCCAGCAGTGATGGGACAGCTTTAACCTACGAGCAGTACTTC,CASSDGTALTYEQYF
TRBJ2-6,NA,NA,TRBV27,TGTGCCAGCAGTTCCCTAACAGACTCTGGGGCCAACGTCCTGACTTTC,CASSSLTDSGANVLTF
TRBJ2-7,NA,TRBD1,TRBV5-1,TGCGCCAGCAGCTTGACCGGGACAGGGACCTACGAGCAGTACTTC,CASSLTGTGTYEQYF
TRBJ2-3,NA,NA,TRBV6-5,TGTGCCAGCAGCCGCTCCCTTACAGGGACAGATACGCAGTATTTT,CASSRSLTGTDTQYF
TRBJ1-1,NA,NA,TRBV27,TGTGCCAGCAGTTTACAAGGGTCGCTCACTGAAGCTTTCTTT,CASSLQGSLTEAFF
TRBJ2-1,once,NA,TRBV13,TGTGCCAGCAGCTCCTCCGCTTTGGGGAATGAGCAGTTCTTC,CASSSSALGNEQFF
TRBJ2-3,NA,TRBD2,TRBV6-6,TGTGCCAGCAGCCCGAGGGCGGGAGAAAGAGCGGATACGCAGTATTTT,CASSPRAGERADTQYF
TRBJ2-4,NA,NA,TRBV27,TGTGCCAGCGGGTCCTCTGGGCCTCATAAGTGGTACTTC,CASGSSGPHKWYF
TRBJ1-2,few,NA,TRBV28,TGTGCCAGCAGTCCACGGGGCTCCGTGGGCTACACCTTC,CASSPRGSVGYTF
TRBJ1-1,NA,TRBD1,TRBV12-5,TGTGCTAGTGGTTGGGATTCCCGGGACAGGAGTTTGAACACTGAAGCTTTCTTT,CASGWDSRDRSLNTEAFF
TRBJ2-5,NA,TRBD2,TRBV29-1,TGCAGCGTTGAAGAATGGCGGGGGGGTCCGCAAGAGACCCAGTACTTC,CSVEEWRGGPQETQYF
TRBJ2-7,NA,TRBD1,TRBV5-5,TGTGCCAGCAGCGGAAGGACAGGGTTATACGAGCAGTACTTC,CASSGRTGLYEQYF
TRBJ2-7,NA,NA,TRBV29-1,TGCAGCGTTTCTGGAACGACTTCCTACGAGCAGTACTTC,CSVSGTTSYEQYF